These T cell receptor beta chains were read from a single sample in a study of blood T cell repertoires in COVID-19. The method was immunoSEQ multiplex PCR; TCRdb's version includes in-frame clones alone and lacks a portion of them. Of around 180,000 clones detected, less than 85% appear once; the ten largest clones hold 8% to 11%. Sequencing input: peripheral blood. These receptor sequences come from a woman older than 75 with active or convalescent COVID-19. The CDR3 runs from the conserved cysteine through the conserved F or W. D genes are given only for firm matches. Clone size, where shown, is once, few, many, or a class for clones that have expanded.

d_call	v_call	j_call	clone_size	cdr3_aa	cdr3_nt
TRBD1	TRBV7-9	TRBJ2-7	-	CASSWDRGRSYEQYF	TGTGCCAGCAGCTGGGACAGGGGGCGGTCCTACGAGCAGTACTTC
-	TRBV5-1	TRBJ1-1	-	CASRPETGAEAFF	TGCGCCAGCAGACCCGAGACAGGCGCTGAAGCTTTCTTT
-	TRBV28	TRBJ1-1	-	CASSFRGELMNTEAFF	TGTGCCAGCAGTTTCCGGGGAGAGCTCATGAACACTGAAGCTTTCTTT
TRBD2	TRBV5-5	TRBJ2-1	-	CASSSLAGGNWDEQFF	TGTGCCAGCAGCTCGTTAGCGGGAGGGAATTGGGATGAGCAGTTCTTC
-	TRBV19	TRBJ1-5	-	CASTRMTPFGGMNQPQHF	TGTGCCAGTACCCGTATGACCCCATTCGGGGGGATGAATCAGCCCCAGCATTTT
-	TRBV28	TRBJ2-2	-	CASGSTNTGELFF	TGTGCCAGCGGCTCCACAAACACCGGGGAGCTGTTTTTT
-	TRBV28	TRBJ2-7	-	CASTLDTRDYEQYF	TGTGCCAGCACCCTCGACACCCGCGACTACGAGCAGTACTTC
TRBD2	TRBV28	TRBJ2-5	once	CASSLGVAGGQETQYF	TGTGCCAGCAGTTTAGGGGTAGCGGGAGGTCAAGAGACCCAGTACTTC
-	TRBV20-1	TRBJ2-5	-	CSASPYGVGETQYF	TGCAGTGCTAGTCCCTACGGAGTTGGGGAGACCCAGTACTTC
-	TRBV24-1	TRBJ2-1	-	CATSDPTQNMDEQFF	TGTGCCACCAGTGACCCCACACAAAATATGGATGAGCAGTTCTTC
-	TRBV7-9	TRBJ2-5	-	CASSRSGRTQETQYF	TGTGCCAGCAGCCGGTCGGGTAGGACTCAAGAGACCCAGTACTTC
-	TRBV5-1	TRBJ2-1	-	CASSDGGGRDNEQFF	TGCGCCAGCAGCGATGGAGGCGGGCGGGACAATGAGCAGTTCTTC
-	TRBV4-2	TRBJ2-7	-	CASSHDSLGASYEQYF	TGTGCCAGCAGCCACGATAGCTTAGGCGCCTCCTACGAGCAGTACTTC
TRBD2	TRBV7-3	TRBJ2-2	-	CASSPRGGGTGELFF	TGTGCCAGCAGCCCTCGTGGGGGGGGGACCGGGGAGCTGTTTTTT
TRBD1	TRBV24-1	TRBJ2-5	-	CATSDPRDSGETQYF	TGTGCCACCAGTGACCCCAGGGACAGTGGAGAGACCCAGTACTTC
-	TRBV25-1	TRBJ1-1	-	CASSGLREGTEAFF	TGTGCCAGCAGTGGCCTGAGGGAGGGGACTGAAGCTTTCTTT
-	TRBV12-3/TRBV12-4	TRBJ2-1	-	CASRPASLRRQFF	TGTGCCAGCAGACCAGCCTCTCTGAGGAGGCAGTTCTTC
-	TRBV4-1	TRBJ1-5	-	CASSQTGWGNQPQHF	TGCGCCAGCAGCCAAACGGGGTGGGGCAATCAGCCCCAGCATTTT
-	TRBV11-2	TRBJ2-7	many	CASSLWAGDISYEQYF	TGTGCCAGCAGCCTTTGGGCAGGGGATATCTCCTACGAGCAGTACTTC
TRBD1	TRBV19	TRBJ1-5	few	CASSRTGGLSQPQHF	TGTGCCAGTAGTAGGACAGGGGGCTTGAGCCAGCCCCAGCATTTT
-	TRBV5-1	TRBJ2-1	once	CASSLTDTEQFF	TGCGCCAGCAGCTTGACAGACACTGAGCAGTTCTTC
TRBD2	TRBV6-5	TRBJ2-3	few	CASSSPSGASTDTQYF	TGTGCCAGCAGTTCACCTAGCGGTGCTAGCACAGATACGCAGTATTTT
TRBD1	TRBV2	TRBJ2-3	-	CASSRPGQGATSTDTQYF	TGTGCCAGCAGTAGACCGGGACAGGGGGCGACTAGCACAGATACGCAGTATTTT
-	TRBV27	TRBJ1-2	-	CASTPSGGRSSGYTF	TGTGCCAGCACCCCATCCGGGGGACGGTCTTCTGGCTACACCTTC
TRBD1	TRBV11-2	TRBJ1-2	few	CASSAGTGDYGYTF	TGTGCCAGCAGCGCAGGGACAGGGGACTATGGCTACACCTTC
TRBD1	TRBV5-1	TRBJ2-6	-	CASSGRTGSGANVLTF	TGCGCGAGCTCCGGACGGACAGGCTCTGGGGCCAACGTCCTGACTTTC
-	TRBV6-6	TRBJ1-6	-	CASSIRAFTNSPLHF	TGTGCCAGCAGTATTAGAGCTTTCACTAATTCACCCCTCCACTTT
-	TRBV6-6	TRBJ1-5	-	CASCPTGDQPQHF	TGTGCCAGCTGCCCGACCGGGGATCAGCCCCAGCATTTT
TRBD1	TRBV28	TRBJ1-6	-	CASSFYRGNSPLHF	TGTGCCAGCAGTTTCTACAGGGGCAATTCACCCCTCCACTTT
-	TRBV7-3	TRBJ1-1	-	CASSREWNTEAFF	TGTGCCAGCAGCAGGGAGTGGAACACTGAAGCTTTCTTT
TRBD1	TRBV5-4	TRBJ2-5	-	CASSPGQFQETQYF	TGTGCCAGCAGCCCGGGACAGTTTCAAGAGACCCAGTACTTC
-	TRBV28	TRBJ2-7	-	CASRTAGLLPYEQYF	TGTGCCAGCAGGACGGCGGGTCTATTGCCCTACGAGCAGTACTTC
-	TRBV5-1	TRBJ2-2	few	CASSLTAGSTGELFF	TGCGCCAGCAGCCTCACGGCGGGGTCCACCGGGGAGCTGTTTTTT